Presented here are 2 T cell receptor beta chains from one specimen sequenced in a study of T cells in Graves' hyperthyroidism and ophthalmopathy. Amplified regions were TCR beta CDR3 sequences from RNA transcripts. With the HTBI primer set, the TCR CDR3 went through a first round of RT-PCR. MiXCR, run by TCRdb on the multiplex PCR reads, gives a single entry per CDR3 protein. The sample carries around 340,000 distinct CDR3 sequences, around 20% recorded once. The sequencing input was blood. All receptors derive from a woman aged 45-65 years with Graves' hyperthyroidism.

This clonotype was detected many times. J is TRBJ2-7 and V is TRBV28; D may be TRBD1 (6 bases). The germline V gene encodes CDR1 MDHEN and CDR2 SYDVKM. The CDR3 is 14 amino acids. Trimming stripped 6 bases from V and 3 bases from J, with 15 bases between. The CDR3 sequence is CASRSTGTVYEQYF. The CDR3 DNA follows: TGTGCCAGCAGATCAACAGGGACGGTCTACGAGCAGTACTTC.

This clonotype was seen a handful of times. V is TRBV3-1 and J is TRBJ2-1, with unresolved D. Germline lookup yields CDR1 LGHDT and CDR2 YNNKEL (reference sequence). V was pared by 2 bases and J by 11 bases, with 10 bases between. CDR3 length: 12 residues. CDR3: CASSQRSSQQFF. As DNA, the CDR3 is TGTGCCAGCAGCCAAAGGTCCTCCCAGCAGTTCTTC.